This T cell receptor beta chain was retrieved from a study of metastatic and nonmetastatic thyroid tumors (dated by TCRdb to the early 2020s). Concerning the study at large: Repertoires were compared across peripheral blood and tumor or nodule tissue samples from malignant and benign thyroid patients. Summary of the overall study and its limitations: In both blood and tumor samples, TCR beta diversity was reported to be significantly higher in malignant tumors than in benign nodules.

Taken from the germline V gene, the CDR1 and CDR2 loops are SGHAT and FQNNGV. V is pared back by 1 base and J by 4 bases, with 5 bases lying between the germline termini. Reading from cysteine to phenylalanine, the CDR3 counts 13 amino acids. The entry retains the CDR3 DNA only, 39 bases that are in frame from base 1. Regarding this clone: Its antigen specificity is not known. One base away there is no much larger clone; base qualities are not given.

No treatment had been received by any patient before thyroid surgery. The study retrospectively analysed patient clinical samples collected from the early 2010s to the late 2010s using T-cell receptor beta sequencing. The library was made by PCR. The run used an Illumina HiSeq 4000. High-throughput sequencing was used to profile the CDR3 region of the TCR beta-chain in every patient. The study's processing was this. Drawing on CDR3 differences between clinicopathological groups, the researchers built a classifier meant to tell apart patients with distant-metastatic papillary thyroid cancer. The Shannon index was used to measure repertoire diversity, and the Morisita-Horn index was used to measure how similar tumor and blood repertoires were. Starting from the raw public reads, TCRdb applied fastp trimming at Q25, assembled clones with MiXCR and retained in-frame beta chains. Here the V and J calls rest on TCRdb's processing, not on the authors' analysis. The table for this sample lists approximately 31,000 clones; 18% of them were counted only once. The top ten hold over 9.5% of the sample.

Sequencing was performed on blood. The chain is assembled from TRBV11-2 and TRBJ1-5, with the D gene uncertain. The TCR comes from a female donor with papillary thyroid cancer or a benign thyroid nodule (not recorded which). Some clones in this sample may be carry-over from other donors' samples. The nucleotides are TGTGCCAGCAGCTTAGCCCCAAATCAGCCCCAGCATTTT. This gives the protein CASSLAPNQPQHF.